One sample yielded the 4 T cell receptor beta chains listed below, sequenced in a study of shared clonotypes between healthy human individuals. Method: immunoSEQ multiplex PCR; TCRdb's copy keeps in-frame clones and lacks some. The sample consists of approximately 470,000 clones, 70% to 85% of them appearing once. Sequencing was performed on PBMCs. The receptors derive from a woman aged 35 to 49 in good health. Some clones in this sample may be carry-over from other donors' samples.

Concerning this clone itself: In this CDR3 the conserved last residue, phenylalanine or tryptophan, is missing, so a read error is likely. The CDR3 is CASSPRTSGRDTQYS. CDR3 sequence (DNA): TGTGCCAGCAGCCCCCGGACTAGCGGGAGAGATACGCAGTATTCT. The gene calls are TRBV7-9 and TRBJ2-3; 13 bases match TRBD2. Germline CDR1 SEHNR, CDR2 FQNEAQ (reference sequence). CDR3 size: 15 residues. V shed 5 bases and J 5 bases; nucleotides not matched to a gene: 4.

The V call is TRBV7-9, the J call TRBJ1-3, with D possibly being TRBD1 (6 bases). CDR1 SEHNR and CDR2 FQNEAQ come from the germline V gene (reference sequence). The CDR3 has 18 amino acids. Trimming took 2 bases from V and 2 from J, leaving 19 bases between them. CDR3 amino acids: CASSLIFDWGRAGNTIYF. CDR3 DNA: TGTGCCAGCAGCTTAATATTCGACTGGGGGCGAGCTGGAAACACCATATATTTT.

This clone was detected many times. The genes are TRBV7-2 and TRBJ2-7; unclear D gene. The CDR3 contains 13 residues. V was pared by 5 bases and J by 1 base, with 9 bases between. Per the germline V gene, CDR1 is SGHTA and CDR2 is FQGNSA. CDR3: CASSRVPSYEQYF. In nucleotides, the CDR3 is TGTGCCAGCAGCCGAGTGCCTTCCTACGAGCAGTACTTC.

The chain joins TRBV18 to TRBJ1-2; 7 positions agree with TRBD1. From germline, CDR1 is KGHSH and CDR2 LQKENI. J was trimmed by 3 bases and V by 5 bases; bases with no gene match: 3. The CDR3 spans 13 residues. The CDR3, as DNA: TGTGCCAGCTCAGGTGGGACAGACTATGGCTACACCTTC. Amino acids: CASSGGTDYGYTF.